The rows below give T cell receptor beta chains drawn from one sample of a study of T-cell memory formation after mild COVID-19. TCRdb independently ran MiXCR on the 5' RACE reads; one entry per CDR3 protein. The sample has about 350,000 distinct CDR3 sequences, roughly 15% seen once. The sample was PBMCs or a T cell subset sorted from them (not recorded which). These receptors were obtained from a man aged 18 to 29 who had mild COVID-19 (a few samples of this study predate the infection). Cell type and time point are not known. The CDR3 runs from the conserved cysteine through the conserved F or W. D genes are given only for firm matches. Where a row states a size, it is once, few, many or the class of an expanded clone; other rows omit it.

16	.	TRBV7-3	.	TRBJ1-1	CASSLGQAGRNTEAFF	TGTGCCAGCAGCTTAGGCCAGGCGGGCAGGAACACTGAAGCTTTCTTT
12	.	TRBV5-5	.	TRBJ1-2	CASSFSVYGYTF	TGTGCCAGCAGCTTTTCGGTCTATGGCTACACCTTC
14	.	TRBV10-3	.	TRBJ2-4	CAITADPSKNIQYF	TGTGCCATCACCGCTGACCCTTCCAAAAACATTCAGTACTTC
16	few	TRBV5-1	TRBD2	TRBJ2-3	CASSPAGGPSTDTQYF	TGCGCCAGCAGCCCCGCGGGAGGGCCTAGCACAGATACGCAGTATTTT
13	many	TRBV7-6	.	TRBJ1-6	CASSLGQISPLHF	TGTGCCAGCAGCCTAGGACAGATTTCACCCCTCCACTTT
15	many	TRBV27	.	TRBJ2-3	CASSLEGANTDTQYF	TGTGCCAGCAGCCTGGAAGGGGCCAACACAGATACGCAGTATTTT
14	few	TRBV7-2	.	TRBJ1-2	CAIQTDGWNYGYTF	TGTGCCATCCAGACGGACGGATGGAACTATGGCTACACCTTC
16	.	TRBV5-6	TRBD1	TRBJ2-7	CASSPRQGPIFTRQYF	TGTGCCAGCAGCCCTCGACAGGGGCCCATTTTTACGAGGCAGTACTTC
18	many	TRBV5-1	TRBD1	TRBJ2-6	CASRSSGTGPSGANVLTF	TGCGCCAGCAGATCTTCCGGGACAGGGCCTTCTGGGGCCAACGTCCTGACTTTC
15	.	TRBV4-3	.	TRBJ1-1	CASSQGGRWNTEAFF	TGCGCCAGCAGCCAGGGGGGCCGATGGAACACTGAAGCTTTCTTT
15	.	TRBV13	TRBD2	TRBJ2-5	CASSAAGGLGETQYF	TGTGCCAGCAGCGCGGCGGGGGGCCTGGGAGAGACCCAGTACTTC
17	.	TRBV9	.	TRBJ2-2	CASSVPVGPSNTGELFF	TGTGCCAGCAGCGTCCCAGTTGGGCCCTCGAACACCGGGGAGCTGTTTTTT
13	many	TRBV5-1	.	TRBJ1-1	CASSLTRNTEAFF	TGCGCCAGCAGCTTGACCAGGAACACTGAAGCTTTCTTT
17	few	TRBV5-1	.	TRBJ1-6	CASSLAEGGGYNSPLHF	TGCGCCAGCAGCTTGGCCGAGGGTGGAGGGTATAATTCACCCCTCCACTTT
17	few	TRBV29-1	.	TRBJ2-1	CSVDGPTQGRIAYEQFF	TGCAGCGTTGACGGCCCCACCCAGGGTCGGATTGCGTATGAGCAGTTCTTC
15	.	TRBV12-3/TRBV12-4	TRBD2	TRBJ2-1	CASSLFASGDNEQFF	TGTGCCAGCAGTTTATTCGCTAGCGGGGACAATGAGCAGTTCTTC
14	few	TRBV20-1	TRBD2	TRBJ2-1	CSALPLAGSNEQFF	TGCAGTGCTCTCCCCTTAGCGGGGAGCAATGAGCAGTTCTTC
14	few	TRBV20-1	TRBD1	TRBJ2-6	CSAGQGAGANVLTF	TGCAGTGCGGGGCAGGGGGCTGGGGCCAACGTCCTGACTTTC
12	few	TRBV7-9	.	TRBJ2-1	CASSFRNNEQFF	TGTGCCAGCAGCTTTAGAAACAATGAGCAGTTCTTC
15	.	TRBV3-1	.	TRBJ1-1	CASSQGGRENTEAFF	TGTGCCAGCAGCCAGGGGGGAAGGGAAAACACTGAAGCTTTCTTT